The T cell receptor (beta chain) described here comes from a study of T cells in Graves' hyperthyroidism and ophthalmopathy. Germline values: CDR1 ENHRY, CDR2 SYGVKD. The CDR3 runs 14 residues. The V gene lost 5 bases and the J gene lost 2 bases, with 11 bases spanning the gap. Regions amplified from RNA transcripts were the TCR beta CDR3 regions. The HTBI primer set served for first-round RT-PCR of the TCR CDR3. TCRdb re-called the multiplex PCR reads through MiXCR, storing one row per CDR3 protein. The sample lists over 700,000 distinct CDR3 sequences; around 40% were seen once. Based on clinical symptoms, serum thyroxine and TRAb, thyroid ultrasound and orbital computed tomography, diagnoses were reached. Source material for PBMCs was about 10 ml fresh peripheral blood.

This TCR derives from a woman between 40 and 50 years old with Graves' hyperthyroidism. The chain links TRBV10-3 to TRBJ2-3; D may correspond to TRBD1 or TRBD2 (5 bases each). The sample was blood. The CDR3 is CAISTRETTDTQYF. The CDR3 nucleotides are TGTGCCATCAGTACCAGGGAGACCACAGATACGCAGTATTTT.